This TCR beta chain comes out of a study of CD8 T cells in ankylosing spondylitis. In this sample, this clonotype turned up many times. What it binds is not known. TCRdb ran MiXCR on the 5' RACE reads and lists one entry per CDR3 protein. Of 700,000 to 850,000 distinct CDR3 sequences in the sample, about an eighth were seen once. Regarding the study as a whole: CD8+ by phenotype, disease-linked clones were relatively rare in peripheral blood. Several highly homologous variants made up a TCR beta motif that seemed to typify ankylosing spondylitis blood.

The CDR3 sequence is 15 residues long. Germline V lookup: CDR1 MNHNS, CDR2 SASEGT. V dropped 6 bases and J dropped 4 bases, with 15 bases sitting between them. This TCR came from a male donor with ankylosing spondylitis. Sample: blood, either unsorted or a sorted T cell fraction (not recorded which). The V gene is TRBV6-1, the J gene TRBJ1-4, with D possibly TRBD1 on 5 matching bases. CDR3 DNA: TGTGCCAGCAGGCGCTCCGGGACCCTTAATGAAAAACTGTTTTTT. This encodes CASRRSGTLNEKLFF.